There are a few counts of the clone carrying this T cell receptor beta chain. Antigen unknown. Individual cDNA molecules received unique molecular identifiers. TCRdb re-derived calls from the 5' RACE reads in MiXCR, one entry per CDR3 protein. The sample has roughly 70,000 distinct CDR3 sequences; 20% are singletons. This CDR3 has 17 residues. CDR1 and CDR2 (germline): SGHAT, FQNNGV. V lost 1 base and J lost 3; bases outside the gene matches: 2. The data were obtained in a study of early T cells in non-severe SARS-CoV-2 infection. Study-wide background: Chains stayed unpaired after sequencing of bulk RNA from unsorted whole blood. Study results and caveats: Using VDJdb, the matching emphasized anti-spike CD8 responses while missing private and CD4 specificities.

V usage is TRBV11-2 and J usage is TRBJ2-1; 14 bases line up with TRBD2. The origin of this receptor is an adult who was a healthcare worker with PCR-confirmed SARS-CoV-2 infection or an uninfected control (not recorded which). The sample here was whole blood, taken at baseline. This CDR3 is CASSLVGLAGGYNEQFF. In nucleotides, the CDR3 is TGTGCCAGCAGCTTAGTAGGACTAGCGGGGGGCTACAATGAGCAGTTCTTC.